One and the same sample provided the 27 T cell receptor beta chains below, sequenced in a study of Ad26.COV2.S vaccination and SARS-CoV-2 variants. Treatment reported: roughly 18 received Ad26.COV2.S at low or high dose, single or two shots; five or six received placebo; per-sample allocation not given. Sampling occurred on day 63 after the first vaccine or placebo injection. Clones were sequenced by immunoSEQ multiplex PCR, and TCRdb holds only the in-frame ones, with some missing. The sample lists about 470,000 clones; roughly 88% were seen once. The sample consisted of peripheral blood, taken in a trial of Ad26.COV2.S vaccine versus placebo. These receptor sequences come from a person aged 18-65 years who received the Ad26.COV2.S COVID-19 vaccine or a placebo.

This chain links TRBV28 with TRBJ2-3, with TRBD2 matching 10 bases. Trimming cost V 8 bases and J 1 base; bases outside gene matches: 9. CDR1 is MDHEN, CDR2 SYDVKM, per germline. The CDR3 runs to 16 residues. CDR3 nucleotides: TGTGCCAGCGACTCCTGGACTAGCGGTCGCACAGATACGCAGTATTTT. As protein: CASDSWTSGRTDTQYF.

The chain has TRBV10-3 and TRBJ1-1; no clear D. V lost 4 bases, J lost 3 bases, and 6 bases lay in between. The CDR3 consists of 12 residues. The germline V gene encodes CDR1 ENHRY and CDR2 SYGVKD. The CDR3 sequence: CAISALDTEAFF. The CDR3 nucleotides are TGTGCCATCAGTGCTCTGGACACTGAAGCTTTCTTT.

The rearrangement uses TRBV28 and TRBJ2-1, with a tentative D call TRBD1 (6 bases). The CDR3 runs to 14 residues. CDR1 MDHEN and CDR2 SYDVKM come from the germline V gene. Trimming shortened V by 8 bases and J by 6 bases, and 17 bases separated the two germline ends. The CDR3: CASGPTGTLNEQFF. CDR3 DNA: TGTGCCAGCGGGCCAACCGGGACACTCAATGAGCAGTTCTTC.

V usage is TRBV19 and J usage is TRBJ2-1; D is unclear. CDR1 and CDR2 (germline): LNHDA, SQIVND (reference sequence). CDR3 length equals 15 residues. V shed 3 bases and J shed 1 base, with 10 bases lying between them. CDR3 DNA sequence: TGTGCCAGTAGTATCGAGAGGTCATCCTACAATGAGCAGTTCTTC. Protein product: CASSIERSSYNEQFF.

The chain employs TRBV4-1 and TRBJ2-2, with D tentatively TRBD1 (5 bases). V was trimmed by 0 bases and J by 0 bases, leaving 11 bases between them. There are 17 residues in the CDR3. The germline CDR1 and CDR2 sequences are MGHRA and YSYEKL. The CDR3, as DNA: TGCGCCAGCAGCCAAGATATGACAGTCCCGAACACCGGGGAGCTGTTTTTT. Amino acid sequence: CASSQDMTVPNTGELFF.

The chain uses TRBV5-4 and TRBJ2-1, with 13 bases that match TRBD2. The CDR3 runs 17 residues. J was trimmed by 9 bases and V by 4 bases; bases with no gene match: 13. Germline lookup yields CDR1 SGHNT and CDR2 YYREEE (reference sequence). This chain's CDR3 is CASSPWTSGSLPGEQFF. The CDR3 DNA follows: TGTGCCAGCAGCCCATGGACTAGCGGGAGCCTCCCAGGTGAGCAGTTCTTC.

V is TRBV6-9 and J is TRBJ2-7; 8 positions match TRBD1. Trimming removed 0 bases from V and 7 bases from J; junction bases left unmatched: 11. Germline V gene lookup returns CDR1 MNHGY and CDR2 SVAAGI. This CDR3 region has 16 residues. CDR3 sequence reads: CASSYSGWGQAGEQYF. The CDR3 DNA sequence: TGTGCCAGCAGTTATTCCGGCTGGGGACAGGCGGGGGAGCAGTACTTC.

The V gene is TRBV7-9, the J gene TRBJ1-2; D ambiguous. V lost 5 bases and J lost 4, with 14 bases in between. Germline CDR1 SEHNR, CDR2 FQNEAQ (reference sequence). The CDR3 loop spans 14 amino acids. In DNA form, the CDR3 reads TGTGCCAGCAGCCCCCTGGGGATCCCCTATGGCTACACCTTC. Translated, it gives CASSPLGIPYGYTF.

The chain joins TRBV27 to TRBJ2-1; D remains ambiguous. With 3 bases removed from V and 5 bases from J, the gap between germline ends came to 14 bases. The germline V gene encodes CDR1 MNHEY and CDR2 SMNVEV (reference sequence). CDR3 length: 15 amino acids. The CDR3 spells CASSFFASANNEQFF. CDR3 in DNA: TGTGCCAGCAGTTTCTTTGCGAGCGCTAACAATGAGCAGTTCTTC.

The CDR3 sequence is CASNPQEANTGELFF. The DNA of the CDR3 is TGTGCCAGCAATCCTCAGGAGGCGAACACCGGGGAGCTGTTTTTT. The chain joins TRBV9 to TRBJ2-2; D might be TRBD2 (5 bases). CDR3 length: 15 residues. The ends were cut back, 6 bases at V and 0 bases at J, with 12 bases in the middle. Per germline, CDR1 SGDLS and CDR2 YYNGEE.

In its sample, this clone was seen once. The chain is built from TRBV6-4 and TRBJ2-3; 7 bases map to TRBD2. The J segment lost 4 bases and the V segment lost 5 bases, leaving 6 bases of the junction unmatched. Per germline, CDR1 MRHNA and CDR2 SNTAGT. CDR3 length: 14 residues. CDR3 DNA sequence: TGTGCCAGCAGTCTGGGCGGGAGTTCAGATACGCAGTATTTT. As protein: CASSLGGSSDTQYF.

This sequence joins TRBV28 and TRBJ2-3, with a weak D call TRBD2 (6 bases). V lost 7 bases and J 1 base, leaving 9 bases between the germline ends. Germline CDR1 MDHEN, CDR2 SYDVKM. The CDR3 runs to 13 residues. In nucleotides, the CDR3 is TGTGCCAGCAATTGGGAGGGCACAGATACGCAGTATTTT. Translated: CASNWEGTDTQYF.

The genes are TRBV19 and TRBJ1-2; D remains unclear. CDR1 is LNHDA, CDR2 SQIVND, per germline (reference sequence). CDR3 length: 16 residues. The ends were cut back, 3 bases at V and 0 bases at J, with 14 bases in the middle. DNA of the CDR3: TGTGCCAGTAGTATGGAAATAGCCCAATCTAACTATGGCTACACCTTC. This gives the protein CASSMEIAQSNYGYTF.

The chain uses TRBV2 and TRBJ1-4; D perhaps matches TRBD1 (5 bases). Trimming removed 3 bases at V and 0 bases at J, with 11 bases between. The CDR3 spans 16 residues. Germline V gene sequence: CDR1 SNHLY, CDR2 FYNNEI. CDR3 sequence (DNA): TGTGCCAGCAGTGATACAGGTTTAACAACTAATGAAAAACTGTTTTTT. It translates to CASSDTGLTTNEKLFF.

The chain uses TRBV27 and TRBJ2-5; tentatively, D is TRBD2 (6 bases). V was pared by 1 base and J by 5 bases, with 14 bases between. The V gene's germline CDR1 is MNHEY and CDR2 SMNVEV (reference sequence). The CDR3 spans 15 residues. The CDR3 here is CASSLYWGVGETQYF. The CDR3 DNA is TGTGCCAGCAGTTTATACTGGGGGGTAGGGGAGACCCAGTACTTC.

CDR3 bases: TGTGCCAGCAGTCTCGAGTTCGCTGAAGCTTTCTTT. Amino acids: CASSLEFAEAFF. The rearrangement joins TRBV28 to TRBJ1-1; D gene ambiguous. This CDR3 has 12 amino acids. The V gene lost 5 bases and the J gene lost 6 bases, with 10 bases spanning the gap. CDR1 MDHEN and CDR2 SYDVKM come from the germline V gene.

A note on this clone: The same CDR3 arises from other DNA sequences in this sample as well. The V gene is TRBV24-1, the J gene TRBJ2-3; no clear D gene. V dropped 0 bases and J dropped 3 bases, with 3 bases sitting between them. This CDR3 is 13 amino acids long. Germline V gene sequence: CDR1 KGHDR, CDR2 SFDVKD. The CDR3, as DNA: TGTGCCACCAGTGATTTGCAAACAGATACGCAGTATTTT. Translation gives CATSDLQTDTQYF.

V and J are TRBV6-2 or TRBV6-3 and TRBJ1-2; a weak D match, TRBD1 (5 bases). The V end was cut by 2 bases, the J end by 7 bases, with 14 bases between. The CDR3 runs 14 residues. From germline, CDR1 is MNHEY and CDR2 SVGEGT. Here the CDR3 DNA reads TGTGCCAGCAGTTACGCGCAGGGCCCCTCTGGCTACACCTTC. Translation gives CASSYAQGPSGYTF.

V is TRBV2 and J is TRBJ2-1, with D maybe TRBD2 (6 bases). The germline V and J ends were trimmed by 2 bases and 5 bases, with 19 bases remaining between them. The V gene's germline CDR1 is SNHLY and CDR2 FYNNEI. The CDR3 is 17 residues long. The CDR3 nucleotides are TGTGCCAGCAGTGAAAGGGGTACGGGACTTGGAAACAATGAGCAGTTCTTC. Translation gives CASSERGTGLGNNEQFF.

This clone has only one observation. The chain uses TRBV4-1 and TRBJ1-5, with a weak D call TRBD1 (5 bases). Per germline, CDR1 MGHRA and CDR2 YSYEKL. The CDR3 is 16 residues long. The germline V and J ends were trimmed by 4 bases and 4 bases, with 17 bases remaining between them. As DNA, the CDR3 is TGCGCCAGCAGCCCTACCGCGGGACCGAGGAATCAGCCCCAGCATTTT. This gives the protein CASSPTAGPRNQPQHF.

The chain recombines TRBV2 with TRBJ2-2; the D call may be TRBD1 or TRBD2 (5 bases each). The CDR3 covers 13 residues. CDR1 SNHLY and CDR2 FYNNEI come from the germline V gene. The V end lost 7 bases, the J end lost 7 bases, and 13 bases lay between the germline ends. CDR3 in DNA: TGTGCCAGCAACGGGGCGCCGGGCGGGGAGCTGTTTTTT. Translating gives CASNGAPGGELFF.

The rearrangement uses TRBV11-1 and TRBJ2-7, with D possibly TRBD1 on 7 matching bases. Trimming cost V 0 bases and J 2 bases, with 11 bases left between them. CDR1 SGHAT and CDR2 FQDESV come from the germline V gene (reference sequence). CDR3 size: 15 residues. CDR3 residues: CASSLARDRTYEQYF. The CDR3 nucleotides read TGTGCCAGCAGCTTAGCGCGGGACAGAACCTACGAGCAGTACTTC.

The chain employs TRBV9 and TRBJ1-1; no clear D gene. The germline V and J ends were trimmed by 4 bases and 3 bases, with 10 bases remaining between them. The germline V gene has CDR1 SGDLS and CDR2 YYNGEE. The CDR3 extends over 13 amino acids. CDR3 residues: CASSPLPDTEAFF. The CDR3 DNA reads TGTGCCAGCAGCCCGCTGCCAGACACTGAAGCTTTCTTT.

The chain has TRBV15 and TRBJ2-4; a weak D match, TRBD2 (5 bases). The germline V gene has CDR1 LNHNV and CDR2 YYDKDF (reference sequence). This CDR3 has 14 residues. The V gene lost 2 bases and the J gene lost 1 base, with 6 bases spanning the gap. CDR3 loop: CATSRRRAKNIQYF. CDR3 sequence (DNA): TGTGCCACCAGCAGAAGGAGGGCCAAAAACATTCAGTACTTC.

The table lists this clone with a few counts. The chain has TRBV15 and TRBJ1-2; 9 bases align to TRBD1. The ends lost 5 bases at V and 7 bases at J; junction bases unmatched: 11. This CDR3 comprises 15 residues. Per germline, CDR1 LNHNV and CDR2 YYDKDF (reference sequence). In DNA, the CDR3 is TGTGCCACCAGCGGGAAACAGGGGGCATCGTCTGGCTACACCTTC. Translated: CATSGKQGASSGYTF. The full variable domain, its missing parts supplied by reference TRBV15 and TRBJ1-2, is DAMVIQNPRYQVTQFGKPVTLSCSQTLNHNVMYWYQQKSSQAPKLLFHYYDKDFNNEADTPDNFQSRRPNTSFCFLDIRSPGLGDTAMYLCATSGKQGASSGYTFGSGTRLTVV.

This clone was observed a single time. J is TRBJ1-1 and V is TRBV5-1; D is undetermined. V was shortened by 2 bases and J by 1 base, with 6 bases between the two germline ends. Germline-derived CDR1 and CDR2 are SGHRS and YFSETQ. The CDR3 consists of 13 residues. The DNA for the CDR3 is TGCGCCAGCAGCTTTACCGCGAACACTGAAGCTTTCTTT. This encodes CASSFTANTEAFF.

The CDR3 DNA reads as TGTGCCAGCCTGGGGAGCGGGGAGACCCAGTACTTC. Protein product: CASLGSGETQYF. The rearrangement joins TRBV12-3 or TRBV12-4 to TRBJ2-5, with D possibly matching TRBD2 (6 bases). This CDR3 is built from 12 residues. V was shortened by 8 bases and J by 5 bases, with 12 bases between the two germline ends.